The 8 T cell receptor beta chains below come from one sample, sequenced in a study of blood T cell repertoires in COVID-19. TCRdb keeps only in-frame clones here, not all; method: immunoSEQ multiplex PCR. The sample holds about 280,000 clones; roughly 80% are singletons and the top ten take more than 4%. What was sequenced was PBMCs or T cells enriched from blood (not recorded which). The receptors derive from a man aged 40-55 years who had been exposed to COVID-19.

The J gene is TRBJ2-3, the V gene TRBV19; 11 nucleotides line up with TRBD2. In germline, CDR1 is LNHDA, CDR2 SQIVND (reference sequence). The CDR3 is 20 amino acids. Trimming cost V 5 bases and J 2 bases; bases outside gene matches: 18. CDR3 sequence: CASSGARWLAGGGDTDTQYF. The DNA for the CDR3 is TGTGCCAGTAGTGGCGCCCGGTGGCTAGCGGGAGGAGGGGACACAGATACGCAGTATTTT.

This clone is a singleton in its sample. The V call is TRBV11-2, the J call TRBJ1-1; 7 nucleotides line up with TRBD1. With 5 bases clipped from V and 1 base from J, the junction kept 1 base outside the gene matches. Germline lookup yields CDR1 SGHAT and CDR2 FQNNGV. The CDR3 runs 13 residues. CDR3 sequence reads: CASSHRGNTEAFF. The CDR3 coding sequence is TGTGCCAGCAGCCACAGGGGGAACACTGAAGCTTTCTTT.

The chain is built from TRBV7-9 and TRBJ2-2; 10 bases are a match to TRBD2. The germline V gene has CDR1 SEHNR and CDR2 FQNEAQ (reference sequence). With V trimmed by 3 bases and J by 1 base, 2 bases remained unmatched. The CDR3 length is 16 residues. This CDR3 is CASSFGTSENTGELFF. CDR3 nucleotide sequence: TGTGCCAGCAGCTTCGGGACTAGCGAGAACACCGGGGAGCTGTTTTTT.

The gene calls are TRBV24-1 and TRBJ1-6; 7 bases align to TRBD1. Losses at the gene ends were 1 base for V and 2 bases for J; bases not matched to a gene: 19. This CDR3 contains 22 residues. The germline CDR1 and CDR2 sequences are KGHDR and SFDVKD. The CDR3 spells CATSDFEYRPGGGEAYNSPLHF. The CDR3 coding sequence is TGTGCCACCAGTGATTTTGAGTATCGGCCAGGGGGTGGGGAGGCCTATAATTCACCCCTCCACTTT.

The genes are TRBV28 and TRBJ1-5, with a weak D call TRBD1 (6 bases). The length of the CDR3 is 15 residues. V was shortened by 6 bases and J by 0 bases, with 12 bases between the two germline ends. Germline values: CDR1 MDHEN, CDR2 SYDVKM. CDR3: CASRSTGSSNQPQHF. The CDR3 coding sequence is TGTGCCAGCAGGTCTACAGGGAGTAGCAATCAGCCCCAGCATTTT.

The rearrangement joins TRBV30 to TRBJ1-5; 8 positions match TRBD1. Germline trimming cut 2 bases from V and 0 bases from J; bases unmatched to any gene: 6. Per the germline V gene, CDR1 is GTSNPN and CDR2 is SVGIG (reference sequence). This CDR3 has 16 amino acids. The CDR3 DNA is TGTGCCTGGAGTACAGGGGGGCTGAATAGCAATCAGCCCCAGCATTTT. It specifies CAWSTGGLNSNQPQHF.

This chain uses TRBV27 with TRBJ1-6; TRBD1 agrees at 8 bases. J gave up 6 bases and V 2 bases, and 6 bases lay outside the gene matches. Per the germline V gene, CDR1 is MNHEY and CDR2 is SMNVEV (reference sequence). CDR3 size: 16 residues. The CDR3 spells CASSLGQGWGNSPLHF. CDR3 DNA sequence: TGTGCCAGCAGTTTAGGACAGGGCTGGGGTAATTCACCCCTCCACTTT.

V gene TRBV18 combines with J gene TRBJ2-3; the match to TRBD2 covers 10 bases. CDR1 is KGHSH and CDR2 is LQKENI in the germline V gene. There are 14 residues in the CDR3. J gave up 3 bases and V 3 bases, and 0 bases lay outside the gene matches. The CDR3 sequence is CASSPGLATDTQYF. The CDR3 nucleotides read TGTGCCAGCTCACCGGGACTAGCGACAGATACGCAGTATTTT.